What follows is one T cell receptor beta chain and its context. The data were taken from a study of blood T cells in healthy people across ages. The total RNA that was extracted per sample amounted to at least 6 micrograms. Trimming took 5 bases from V and 9 from J; bases not matched to a gene: 9. Germline-derived CDR1 and CDR2 are DFQATT and SNEGSKA (reference sequence). The CDR3 extends over 14 amino acids. Primed by a sample-barcoded 5' primer and a J-beta primer mix, a second PCR proceeded for about 6 to 11 cycles. All cDNA molecules were each tagged by a template-switch adaptor with 12 random nucleotides. Each single sample gave us at least 2.5 million CDR3-containing paired-end reads. TCRdb reprocessed the 5' RACE reads via MiXCR and lists one record per CDR3 protein. The top ten hold around 2.1% of the sample, which has about 1.8 million distinct CDR3 sequences, roughly 49% seen once.

The chain carries TRBV20-1 and TRBJ2-1, with 11 positions matching TRBD1. The TCR comes from a middle-aged woman in good health. Sequencing used blood. CDR3 sequence (DNA): TGCAGTGCTGTCGGACAGGGGGCAGGTCGTGAGCAGTTCTTC. It translates to CSAVGQGAGREQFF.